Shown below are 23 T cell receptor beta chains from a single sample sequenced in a study of cytomegalovirus exposure and HLA in healthy donors. The PCR had 60 Vbeta and 13 Jbeta primers. Using immunoSEQ multiplex PCR, the repertoire was profiled, and TCRdb retains in-frame clones only, with some absent. Among some 70,000 clones listed, over 60% were seen once. Material for sequencing was PBMCs. The receptor set was obtained from a woman aged 45-65 years in good health and CMV-seronegative.

The J gene is TRBJ1-2, the V gene TRBV7-2, with no clear D. This CDR3 is 12 amino acids long. V gave up 1 base and J gave up 8 bases, with 8 bases separating them. Per germline, CDR1 SGHTA and CDR2 FQGNSA. As DNA, the CDR3 is TGTGCCAGCAGCTTAGATCGCGGGGGCTACACCTTC. It is translated as CASSLDRGGYTF.

The chain has TRBV6-6 and TRBJ1-1; 10 nucleotides line up with TRBD1. Trimming removed 2 bases from V and 0 bases from J; junction bases left unmatched: 3. This CDR3 is built from 16 residues. Germline values: CDR1 MNHNY, CDR2 SVGAGI (reference sequence). As DNA, the CDR3 is TGTGCCAGCAGTTACCGGACAGGGGGTATGAACACTGAAGCTTTCTTT. Translated: CASSYRTGGMNTEAFF.

The sample holds one count of this clone. This chain links TRBV28 with TRBJ2-1; D is ambiguous. The germline V gene has CDR1 MDHEN and CDR2 SYDVKM. The CDR3 consists of 14 residues. The V end lost 8 bases, the J end lost 3 bases, and 14 bases lay between the germline ends. Here the CDR3 reads CASPPLGVYNEQFF. The DNA for the CDR3 is TGTGCCAGCCCTCCGCTGGGCGTCTACAATGAGCAGTTCTTC. The entire variable domain, with the rest obtained from reference TRBV28 and TRBJ2-1, is as follows: DVKVTQSSRYLVKRTGEKVFLECVQDMDHENMFWYRQDPGLGLRLIYFSYDVKMKEKGDIPEGYSVSREKKERFSLILESASTNQTSMYLCASPPLGVYNEQFFGPGTRLTVL.

V gene TRBV10-3 combines with J gene TRBJ1-1, with 11 nucleotides matching TRBD1. With V trimmed by 6 bases and J by 8 bases, 5 bases remained unmatched. The CDR3 is 13 amino acids. Germline CDR1 and CDR2: ENHRY and SYGVKD. The chain's CDR3 is CAIRGQGGDEAFF. The CDR3 DNA reads TGTGCCATCAGGGGACAGGGGGGGGACGAAGCTTTCTTT.

The chain combines TRBV5-4 with TRBJ1-2; perhaps TRBD1 as D (6 bases). Deletions cut 0 bases from V and 8 bases from J, with 17 bases between. Per germline, CDR1 SGHNT and CDR2 YYREEE (reference sequence). The CDR3 totals 15 residues. CDR3 loop: CASSLGGQIYGGYTF. The CDR3 DNA follows: TGTGCCAGCAGCTTGGGTGGACAGATATATGGCGGCTACACCTTC.

This clone was counted only a few times. The chain couples TRBV27 to TRBJ2-4, with D perhaps matching TRBD2 (6 bases). The CDR3 is made up of 14 amino acids. Deletions cut 2 bases from V and 5 bases from J, with 10 bases between. Germline V gene data show CDR1 as MNHEY and CDR2 as SMNVEV (reference sequence). CDR3 protein: CASSLRGLQNIQYF. The CDR3 nucleotides read TGTGCCAGCAGTTTACGGGGGTTGCAAAACATTCAGTACTTC.

The sample holds one count of this clone. V and J are TRBV5-4 and TRBJ1-2; TRBD1 aligns across 10 bases. CDR1 is SGHNT, CDR2 YYREEE, per germline (reference sequence). Trimming removed 0 bases from V and 13 bases from J; junction bases left unmatched: 12. The CDR3 runs to 15 residues. The CDR3 coding sequence is TGTGCCAGCAGCTTGGGGCTCGCGGGACAGGGGATCCGCACCTTC. Translation: CASSLGLAGQGIRTF.

The gene calls are TRBV4-2 and TRBJ1-1, with D possibly TRBD1 on 5 matching bases. Trimming removed 4 bases from V and 5 bases from J, with 11 bases in between. Germline CDR1 LGHNA, CDR2 YNFKEQ. CDR3 size: 13 residues. CDR3 DNA sequence: TGTGCCAGCAGCCGGGGGGTTGGGACTGAAGCTTTCTTT. It encodes CASSRGVGTEAFF.

This clone has only a few counts. The rearrangement uses TRBV5-1 and TRBJ2-5, with D perhaps matching TRBD2 (6 bases). Germline CDR1 and CDR2: SGHRS and YFSETQ. V was cut by 1 base and J by 5 bases, with 12 bases left in between. The CDR3 totals 14 residues. The CDR3 nucleotides read TGCGCCAGCAGCTTGTCCGGGGGAAGGGAGACCCAGTACTTC. This encodes CASSLSGGRETQYF.

The J gene is TRBJ2-3, the V gene TRBV30; TRBD2 is a possible D gene (5 bases). CDR3 size: 12 residues. V was trimmed by 1 base and J by 6 bases, leaving 8 bases between them. Germline-derived CDR1 and CDR2 are GTSNPN and SVGIG (reference sequence). The CDR3 sequence: CAWSGSGDTQYF. The CDR3 nucleotides read TGTGCCTGGAGTGGTTCGGGGGATACGCAGTATTTT.

This clone was seen only once. The CDR3 DNA sequence: TGTGCCAGCAGTCCTCGAGGACAGGGATCTACCTACGAGCAGTACTTC. It specifies CASSPRGQGSTYEQYF. This sequence joins TRBV27 and TRBJ2-7; 8 bases are shared with TRBD1. Germline CDR1 reads MNHEY; CDR2 reads SMNVEV (reference sequence). V gave up 5 bases and J gave up 2 bases; unmatched junction bases: 11. CDR3 length: 16 amino acids.

The chain has TRBV4-2 and TRBJ1-4, with TRBD1 as a possible D gene (6 bases). The ends were cut back, 1 base at V and 5 bases at J, with 11 bases in the middle. The germline gives CDR1 LGHNA, CDR2 YNFKEQ. The CDR3 spans 15 residues. The CDR3 DNA reads as TGTGCCAGCAGCCAAGCCCCAGGGGCAAATGAAAAACTGTTTTTT. Translation: CASSQAPGANEKLFF.

This chain joins TRBV9 and TRBJ2-3, with TRBD2 as a possible D gene (5 bases). V shed 2 bases and J shed 3 bases, with 10 bases lying between them. The CDR3 runs 14 residues. Germline values: CDR1 SGDLS, CDR2 YYNGEE. This CDR3 is CASSVQSGTDTQYF. CDR3 bases: TGTGCCAGCAGCGTTCAGAGCGGAACAGATACGCAGTATTTT.

The chain links TRBV2 to TRBJ2-3; tentatively, D is TRBD1 (8 bases). CDR1 and CDR2 from the germline V gene are SNHLY and FYNNEI. CDR3 size: 15 residues. V lost 8 bases and J 7 bases, leaving 22 bases between the germline ends. CDR3 sequence (DNA): TGTGCCAGCCGTGGTGGACAGGGAGGGGTAAATACGCAGTATTTT. Protein sequence: CASRGGQGGVNTQYF.

The chain employs TRBV6-5 and TRBJ2-5, with 13 nucleotides matching TRBD2. From germline, CDR1 is MNHEY and CDR2 SVGAGI. The CDR3 has 15 residues. The V gene end was trimmed by 6 bases and the J gene end by 2 bases; junction bases not matched to a gene: 3. As DNA, the CDR3 is TGTGCCAGCAGACGGGGACTAGCGGGGCAAGAGACCCAGTACTTC. It translates to CASRRGLAGQETQYF.

The chain uses TRBV28 and TRBJ2-2; 12 bases line up with TRBD2. In germline, CDR1 is MDHEN, CDR2 SYDVKM. The length of the CDR3 is 18 residues. Trimming took 1 base from V and 6 from J; bases not matched to a gene: 9. CDR3 amino acids: CASSLFRLAGAGPGELFF. The CDR3 coding sequence is TGTGCCAGCAGTTTATTCCGACTAGCGGGAGCCGGGCCCGGGGAGCTGTTTTTT.

The count of this clone is one. V gene TRBV28 combines with J gene TRBJ1-2; the match to TRBD1 covers 7 bases. Trimming cost V 5 bases and J 8 bases; bases outside gene matches: 14. The CDR3 has 15 amino acids. The germline V gene has CDR1 MDHEN and CDR2 SYDVKM. The DNA of the CDR3 is TGTGCCAGCAGTACTCGAAGGACAGGACGAGAGGGCTACACCTTC. Protein product: CASSTRRTGREGYTF.

The rearrangement links TRBV14 to TRBJ2-5; tentative D call: TRBD2 (6 bases). Germline CDR1 is SGHDN and CDR2 is FVKESK. Trimming cost V 6 bases and J 2 bases, with 10 bases left between them. The CDR3 runs to 13 residues. CDR3 in DNA: TGTGCCAGCAGGCAGCGGGCACAAGAGACCCAGTACTTC. It specifies CASRQRAQETQYF.

The chain employs TRBV9 and TRBJ1-1, with 9 bases that match TRBD1. Looked up from germline, CDR1 is SGDLS and CDR2 is YYNGEE. The CDR3 runs 14 residues. J lost 8 bases, V lost 0 bases, and 5 bases had no gene match. CDR3 loop: CASSVVGTGIEAFF. Here the CDR3 DNA reads TGTGCCAGCAGCGTAGTTGGGACAGGGATCGAAGCTTTCTTT.

This clone came up a few times. CDR3 bases: TGTGCCAGCAGCCCACAGTCGACATGGGTACGGAACACTGAAGCTTTCTTT. As protein: CASSPQSTWVRNTEAFF. This sequence joins TRBV11-3 and TRBJ1-1; unclear D gene. The CDR3 consists of 17 residues. Germline values: CDR1 SGHNT, CDR2 YENEEA. The V end lost 5 bases, the J end lost 1 base, and 20 bases lay between the germline ends.

The CDR3 spells CASSQPGQGGKQYF. CDR3 in DNA: TGTGCCAGCAGCCAGCCGGGACAGGGGGGTAAGCAGTACTTC. V gene TRBV28 combines with J gene TRBJ2-7; TRBD1 aligns across 11 bases. The germline gives CDR1 MDHEN, CDR2 SYDVKM. The CDR3 extends over 14 amino acids. Trimming took 6 bases from V and 8 from J; bases not matched to a gene: 9.

The rearrangement joins TRBV5-1 to TRBJ1-1, with D possibly being TRBD1 (5 bases). The CDR3 is made up of 14 amino acids. V was pared by 7 bases and J by 4 bases, with 17 bases between. Germline V gives CDR1 SGHRS, CDR2 YFSETQ. This CDR3 is CASGGSGASTEAFF. CDR3 sequence (DNA): TGCGCCAGCGGGGGGTCGGGAGCGAGCACTGAAGCTTTCTTT.

The rearrangement joins TRBV10-2 to TRBJ2-7, with 9 bases aligning to TRBD1. The junction had 13 bases not matched to a gene; V was cut back by 4 bases and J by 9 bases. The length of the CDR3 is 15 residues. Germline lookup yields CDR1 WSHSY and CDR2 SAAADI. The CDR3 protein is CASSATPGTGFWQYF. In DNA, the CDR3 is TGCGCCAGCAGTGCGACTCCCGGGACAGGGTTTTGGCAGTACTTC.